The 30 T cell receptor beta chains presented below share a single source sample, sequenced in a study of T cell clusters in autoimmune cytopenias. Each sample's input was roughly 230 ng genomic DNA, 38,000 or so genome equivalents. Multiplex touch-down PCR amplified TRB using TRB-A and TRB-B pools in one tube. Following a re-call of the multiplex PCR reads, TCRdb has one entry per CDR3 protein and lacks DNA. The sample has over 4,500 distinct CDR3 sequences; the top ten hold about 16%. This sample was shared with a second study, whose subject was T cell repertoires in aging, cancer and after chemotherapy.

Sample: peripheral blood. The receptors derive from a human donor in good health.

The CDR3: CASTWEEGLGGYTF. The gene calls are TRBV19 and TRBJ1-2. The CDR3 is 14 residues long. Germline CDR1 LNHDA, CDR2 SQIVND (reference sequence). The full variable domain, rest sourced from reference TRBV19 and TRBJ1-2, is DGGITQSPKYLFRKEGQNVTLSCEQNLNHDAMYWYRQDPGQGLRLIYYSQIVNDFQKGDIAEGYSVSREKKESFPLTVTSAQKNPTAFYLCASTWEEGLGGYTFGSGTRLTVV.

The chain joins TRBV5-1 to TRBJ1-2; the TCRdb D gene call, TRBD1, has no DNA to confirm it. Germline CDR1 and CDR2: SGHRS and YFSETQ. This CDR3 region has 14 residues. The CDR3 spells CASSSQTGSYGYTF.

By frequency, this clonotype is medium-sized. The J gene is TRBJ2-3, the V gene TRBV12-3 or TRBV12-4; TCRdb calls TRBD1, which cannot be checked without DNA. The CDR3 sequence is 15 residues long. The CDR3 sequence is CASSWLDRDADTQYF.

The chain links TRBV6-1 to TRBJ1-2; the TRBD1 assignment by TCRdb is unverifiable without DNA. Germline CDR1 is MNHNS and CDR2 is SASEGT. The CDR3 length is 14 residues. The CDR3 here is CASSYRTGHYGYTF.

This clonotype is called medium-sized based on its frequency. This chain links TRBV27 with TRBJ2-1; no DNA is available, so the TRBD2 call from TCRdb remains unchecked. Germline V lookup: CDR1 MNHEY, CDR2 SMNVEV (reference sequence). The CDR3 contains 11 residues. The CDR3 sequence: CASRSGTTQFF.

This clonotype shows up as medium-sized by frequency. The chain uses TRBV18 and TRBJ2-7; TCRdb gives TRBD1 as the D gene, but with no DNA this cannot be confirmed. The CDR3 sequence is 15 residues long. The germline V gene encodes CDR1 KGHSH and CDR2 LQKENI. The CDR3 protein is CASSPQGTGAYEQYF.

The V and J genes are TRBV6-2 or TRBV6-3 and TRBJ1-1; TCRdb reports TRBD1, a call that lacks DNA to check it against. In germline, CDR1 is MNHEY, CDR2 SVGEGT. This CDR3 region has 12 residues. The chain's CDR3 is CASRQGLTEAFF.

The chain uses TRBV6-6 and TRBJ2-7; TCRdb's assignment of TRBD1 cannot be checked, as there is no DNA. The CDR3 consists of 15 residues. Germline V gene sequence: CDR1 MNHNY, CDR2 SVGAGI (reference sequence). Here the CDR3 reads CASSESGLPATEQYF.

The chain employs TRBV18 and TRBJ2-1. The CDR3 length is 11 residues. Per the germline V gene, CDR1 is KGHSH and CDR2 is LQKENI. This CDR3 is CASSRSNEQFF.

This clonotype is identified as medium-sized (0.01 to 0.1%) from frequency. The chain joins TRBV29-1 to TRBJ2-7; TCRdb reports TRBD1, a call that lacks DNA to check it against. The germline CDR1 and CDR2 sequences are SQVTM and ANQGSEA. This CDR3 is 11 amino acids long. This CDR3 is CSVAGDSLQYF.

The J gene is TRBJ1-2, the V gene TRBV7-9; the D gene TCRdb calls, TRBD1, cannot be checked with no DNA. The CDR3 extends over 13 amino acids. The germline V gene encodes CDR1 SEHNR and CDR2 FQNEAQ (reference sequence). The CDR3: CASSLGGNYGYTF.

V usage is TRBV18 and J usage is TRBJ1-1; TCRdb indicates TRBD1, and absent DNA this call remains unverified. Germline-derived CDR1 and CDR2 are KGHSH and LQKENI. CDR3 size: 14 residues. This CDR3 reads CASSAGERGTEAFF.

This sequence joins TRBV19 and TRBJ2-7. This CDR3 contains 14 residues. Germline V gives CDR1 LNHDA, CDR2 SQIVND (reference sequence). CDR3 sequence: CASRLTGGSYEQYF.

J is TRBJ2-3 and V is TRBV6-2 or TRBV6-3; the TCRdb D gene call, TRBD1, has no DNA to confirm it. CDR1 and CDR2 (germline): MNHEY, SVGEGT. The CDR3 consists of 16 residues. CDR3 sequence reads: CASSYRGGRFTDTQYF.

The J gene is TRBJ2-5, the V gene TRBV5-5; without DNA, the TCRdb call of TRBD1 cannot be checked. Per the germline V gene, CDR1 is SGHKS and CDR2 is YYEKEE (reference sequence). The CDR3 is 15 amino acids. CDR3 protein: CASSLLAGEGETQYF.

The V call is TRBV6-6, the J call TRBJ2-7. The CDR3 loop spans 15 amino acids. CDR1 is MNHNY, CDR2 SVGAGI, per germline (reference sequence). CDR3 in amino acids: CASSYSASSSYEQYF.

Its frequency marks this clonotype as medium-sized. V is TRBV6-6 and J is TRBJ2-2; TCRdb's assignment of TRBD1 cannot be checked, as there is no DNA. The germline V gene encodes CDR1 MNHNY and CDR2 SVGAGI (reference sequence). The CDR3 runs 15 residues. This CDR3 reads CASSYTGQGTGELFF.

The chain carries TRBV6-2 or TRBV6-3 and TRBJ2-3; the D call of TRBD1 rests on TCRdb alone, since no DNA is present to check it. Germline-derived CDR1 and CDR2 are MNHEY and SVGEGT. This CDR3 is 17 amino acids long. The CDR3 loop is CASRPPPTRAWGDTQYF.

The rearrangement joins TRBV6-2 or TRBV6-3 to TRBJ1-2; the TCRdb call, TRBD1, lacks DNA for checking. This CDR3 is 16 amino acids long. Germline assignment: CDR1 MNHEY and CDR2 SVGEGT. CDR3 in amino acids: CASSRPDRLGDYGYTF.

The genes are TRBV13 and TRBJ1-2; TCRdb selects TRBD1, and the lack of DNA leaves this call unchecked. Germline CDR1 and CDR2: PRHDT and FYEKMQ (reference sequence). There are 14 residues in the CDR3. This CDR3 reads CASSRGGYPDGYTF.

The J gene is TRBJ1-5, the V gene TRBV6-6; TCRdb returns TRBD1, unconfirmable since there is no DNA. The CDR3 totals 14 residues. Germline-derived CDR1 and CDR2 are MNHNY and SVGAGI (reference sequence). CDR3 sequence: CASSFTGGNQPQHF.

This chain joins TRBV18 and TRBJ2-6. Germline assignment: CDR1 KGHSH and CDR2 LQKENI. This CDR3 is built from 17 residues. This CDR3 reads CASSPPGRSRGANVLTF.

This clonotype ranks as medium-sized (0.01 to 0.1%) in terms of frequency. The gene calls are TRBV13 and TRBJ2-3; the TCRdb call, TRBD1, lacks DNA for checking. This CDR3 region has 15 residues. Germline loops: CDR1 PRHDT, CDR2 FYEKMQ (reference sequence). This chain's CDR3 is CASSLAGTGTDTQYF. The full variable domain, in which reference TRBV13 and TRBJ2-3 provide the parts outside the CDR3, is AAGVIQSPRHLIKEKRETATLKCYPIPRHDTVYWYQQGPGQDPQFLISFYEKMQSDKGSIPDRFSAQQFSDYHSELNMSSLELGDSALYFCASSLAGTGTDTQYFGPGTRLTVL.

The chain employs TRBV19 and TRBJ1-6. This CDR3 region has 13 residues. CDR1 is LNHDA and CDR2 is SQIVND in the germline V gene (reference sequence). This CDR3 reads CASTQDLGSPLHF.

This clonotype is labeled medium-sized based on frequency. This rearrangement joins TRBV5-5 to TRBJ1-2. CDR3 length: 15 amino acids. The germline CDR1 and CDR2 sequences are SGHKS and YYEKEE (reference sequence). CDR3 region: CASSLWQSLNYGYTF.

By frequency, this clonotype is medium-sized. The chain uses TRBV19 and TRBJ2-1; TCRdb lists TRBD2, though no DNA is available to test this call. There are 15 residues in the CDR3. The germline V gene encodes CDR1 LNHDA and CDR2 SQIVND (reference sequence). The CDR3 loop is CASTPSGRSYNEQFF.

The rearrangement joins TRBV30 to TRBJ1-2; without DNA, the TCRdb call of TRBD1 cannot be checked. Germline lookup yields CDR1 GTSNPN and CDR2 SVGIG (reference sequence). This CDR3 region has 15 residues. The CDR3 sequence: CAWSVGGQGQYGYTF. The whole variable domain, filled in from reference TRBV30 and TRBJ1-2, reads SQTIHQWPATLVQPVGSPLSLECTVEGTSNPNLYWYRQAAGRGLQLLFYSVGIGQISSEVPQNLSASRPQDRQFILSSKKLLLSDSGFYLCAWSVGGQGQYGYTFGSGTRLTVV.

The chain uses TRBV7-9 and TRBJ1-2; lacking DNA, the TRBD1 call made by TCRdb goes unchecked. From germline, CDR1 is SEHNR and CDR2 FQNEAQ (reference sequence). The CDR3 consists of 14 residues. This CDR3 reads CASSAGTGPPGYTF.

CDR3: CASRRKKRGAGEQFF. The chain recombines TRBV6-5 with TRBJ2-1; as DNA is missing, the TRBD2 call by TCRdb cannot be tested. The CDR3 sequence is 15 residues long. The germline CDR1 and CDR2 sequences are MNHEY and SVGAGI.

This CDR3 is CASSYKGGGNQPQHF. The J gene is TRBJ1-5, the V gene TRBV6-2 or TRBV6-3; TCRdb's D call, TRBD1, is unchecked because there is no DNA. CDR1 and CDR2 (germline): MNHEY, SVGEGT. The CDR3 extends over 15 amino acids.